The 5 T cell receptor beta chains presented below share a single source sample, sequenced in a study of T cells in Graves' hyperthyroidism and ophthalmopathy. RNA transcripts gave rise to amplified TCR beta CDR3 regions. The HTBI primer set was used in a first-round RT-PCR of the TCR CDR3. MiXCR was run by TCRdb on the multiplex PCR reads, yielding one entry per CDR3 protein. The repertoire holds under 300,000 distinct CDR3 sequences, 15% seen once, with under 35% in the top ten. The material sequenced was blood. The receptor source for this set is a woman aged 45-59 years with Graves' hyperthyroidism that later progressed to Graves' ophthalmopathy.

The sample holds a few counts of this clonotype. V usage is TRBV14 and J usage is TRBJ2-2; no clear D. Germline V lookup: CDR1 SGHDN, CDR2 FVKESK. With 2 bases removed from V and 7 bases from J, the gap between germline ends came to 8 bases. This CDR3 has 13 amino acids. The DNA for the CDR3 is TGTGCCAGCAGCCAATATCAGGACGGGGAGCTGTTTTTT. Its translation: CASSQYQDGELFF.

This clonotype was recorded at least ten times. The rearrangement joins TRBV12-3 or TRBV12-4 to TRBJ1-1, with D possibly TRBD1 on 5 matching bases. The CDR3 is 15 amino acids. The V gene lost 1 base and the J gene lost 1 base, with 10 bases spanning the gap. The CDR3 DNA is TGTGCCAGCAGTTTAGTCAGGGACTCGAACACTGAAGCTTTCTTT. This sequence encodes CASSLVRDSNTEAFF.

The gene calls are TRBV5-1 and TRBJ2-7, with D possibly being TRBD2 (6 bases). The CDR3 contains 14 residues. With 1 base removed from V and 3 bases from J, the gap between germline ends came to 11 bases. CDR1 is SGHRS, CDR2 YFSETQ, per germline. This CDR3 is CASSLNREFYEQYF. DNA of the CDR3: TGCGCCAGCAGCTTGAATCGGGAGTTCTACGAGCAGTACTTC.

This clonotype has at least ten counts. The chain joins TRBV18 to TRBJ2-5; 7 bases are shared with TRBD1. The junction had 8 bases not matched to a gene; V was cut back by 6 bases and J by 4 bases. The CDR3 contains 14 residues. Germline lookup yields CDR1 KGHSH and CDR2 LQKENI. CDR3 DNA sequence: TGTGCCAGCTCTCCTCAACAGGGGAGAGAGACCCAGTACTTC. Its translation: CASSPQQGRETQYF. Variable domain in full (rest from reference TRBV18 and TRBJ2-5): NAGVMQNPRHLVRRRGQEARLRCSPMKGHSHVYWYRQLPEEGLKFMVYLQKENIIDESGMPKERFSAEFPKEGPSILRIQQVVRGDSAAYFCASSPQQGRETQYFGPGTRLLVL.

A word on this clonotype: This may arise from a read error, as a much more abundant clone is one base away. The V call is TRBV15, the J call TRBJ1-4, with D possibly matching TRBD1 (5 bases). CDR1 is LNHNV, CDR2 YYDKDF, per germline (reference sequence). This CDR3 has 15 residues. CDR3 DNA sequence: TGTGCCACCACCACAGCTGGGGACGTCAATGAAAAACTGCTTTTT. This gives the protein CATTTAGDVNEKLLF.